This entry lists 19 T cell receptor beta chains sequenced from one sample in a study of blood T cell repertoires in COVID-19. Produced via immunoSEQ multiplex PCR; TCRdb's table is partial and in-frame only. The table includes about 240,000 clones, about 80% detected once. The sample consisted of PBMCs or T cells enriched from blood (not recorded which). These receptors came from a woman aged 40 to 49 who had been exposed to COVID-19.

This clone was counted between two and nine times. The chain uses TRBV5-1 and TRBJ1-1; 9 nucleotides agree with TRBD1. V dropped 5 bases and J dropped 4; count of bases not matched to a gene: 9. Germline V CDR1 and CDR2: SGHRS, YFSETQ. This CDR3 contains 15 residues. The CDR3 coding sequence is TGCGCCAGCAGTCAAAGGACAGGGGAATTCACTGAAGCTTTCTTT. Its protein product is CASSQRTGEFTEAFF.

The count of this clone is one. The V gene is TRBV6-1, the J gene TRBJ2-1; unclear D gene. V lost 2 bases, J lost 9 bases, and 11 bases lay in between. Germline CDR1 reads MNHNS; CDR2 reads SASEGT. The CDR3 is made up of 13 amino acids. CDR3 nucleotide sequence: TGTGCCAGCAGTGAATTCCAGGTCGGTGAGCAGTTCTTC. Encoded protein: CASSEFQVGEQFF.

This clone occurred a few times. The rearrangement joins TRBV10-3 to TRBJ1-6; possibly TRBD1 for D (5 bases). CDR1 and CDR2 from the germline V gene are ENHRY and SYGVKD. Trimming left V 6 bases short and J 3 bases short, with 15 bases between. The CDR3 covers 16 residues. The CDR3 nucleotides are TGTGCCATCAGGGCCCAGGGTGGAAGCTATAATTCACCCCTCCACTTT. Translation gives CAIRAQGGSYNSPLHF.

Written as DNA, the CDR3 is TGTGCCAGTAAACAGGACGACGGCTACACCTTC. It codes for CASKQDDGYTF. The chain employs TRBV19 and TRBJ1-2, with a weak D call TRBD1 (5 bases). Germline loops: CDR1 LNHDA, CDR2 SQIVND (reference sequence). V lost 7 bases, J lost 8 bases, and 11 bases lay in between. The CDR3 extends over 11 amino acids. The full variable domain, completed using reference TRBV19 and TRBJ1-2, is DGGITQSPKYLFRKEGQNVTLSCEQNLNHDAMYWYRQDPGQGLRLIYYSQIVNDFQKGDIAEGYSVSREKKESFPLTVTSAQKNPTAFYLCASKQDDGYTFGSGTRLTVV.

The chain recombines TRBV7-2 with TRBJ1-2, with a tentative D call TRBD1 (5 bases). Per germline, CDR1 SGHTA and CDR2 FQGNSA. Trimming shortened V by 1 base and J by 7 bases, and 16 bases separated the two germline ends. The CDR3 totals 15 residues. The CDR3: CASSLGSRGEGGYTF. DNA for the CDR3: TGTGCCAGCAGCTTAGGAAGTAGGGGCGAAGGTGGCTACACCTTC.

This rearrangement joins TRBV19 to TRBJ2-6, with a weak D call TRBD2 (5 bases). Germline V CDR1 and CDR2: LNHDA, SQIVND (reference sequence). The CDR3 has 15 amino acids. Trimming stripped 6 bases from V and 0 bases from J, with 9 bases between. CDR3 loop: CASSDYSSGANVLTF. CDR3 DNA sequence: TGTGCCAGTAGCGACTATAGCTCTGGGGCCAACGTCCTGACTTTC.

This rearrangement joins TRBV19 to TRBJ1-5; D perhaps matches TRBD1 (6 bases). The CDR3 is made up of 12 amino acids. Trimming removed 7 bases at V and 6 bases at J, with 10 bases between. The germline gives CDR1 LNHDA, CDR2 SQIVND (reference sequence). CDR3 coding DNA: TGTGCCAGTACCCCGGACAGTCAGCCCCAGCATTTT. This sequence encodes CASTPDSQPQHF.

The chain links TRBV18 to TRBJ1-1, with a tentative D call TRBD1 (5 bases). The CDR3 spans 18 residues. Looked up from germline, CDR1 is KGHSH and CDR2 is LQKENI. Between the trimmed V and J ends, which lost 5 bases and 1 base, there was a span of 23 bases. The CDR3 here is CASSMNRQGEGSNTEAFF. As DNA, the CDR3 is TGTGCCAGCTCAATGAATCGTCAGGGTGAAGGGTCGAACACTGAAGCTTTCTTT. Supplemented by reference TRBV18 and TRBJ1-1, the full variable domain reads NAGVMQNPRHLVRRRGQEARLRCSPMKGHSHVYWYRQLPEEGLKFMVYLQKENIIDESGMPKERFSAEFPKEGPSILRIQQVVRGDSAAYFCASSMNRQGEGSNTEAFFGQGTRLTVV.

This chain connects TRBV18 to TRBJ2-5; 7 bases match TRBD2. The CDR3 totals 18 residues. CDR1 is KGHSH, CDR2 LQKENI, per germline. V gave up 0 bases and J gave up 1 base; unmatched junction bases: 11. DNA of the CDR3: TGTGCCAGCTCACCACCCCGAGGGAGGGAGGGGTCCCAAGAGACCCAGTACTTC. Translating it yields CASSPPRGREGSQETQYF.

This clone was found a few times. This chain connects TRBV3-1 (or the pseudogene TRBV3-2) to TRBJ2-3, with 8 positions matching TRBD1. V gave up 0 bases and J gave up 6 bases; unmatched junction bases: 8. The length of the CDR3 is 16 residues. In germline, CDR1 is LGHDT, CDR2 YNNKEL (reference sequence). The DNA of the CDR3 is TGTGCCAGCAGCCAAGAAGTTGGACAGGGTGGCGATACGCAGTATTTT. Its translation: CASSQEVGQGGDTQYF.

The chain couples TRBV24-1 to TRBJ1-1; no reliable D call. The V end was cut by 4 bases, the J end by 2 bases, with 10 bases between. Germline CDR1 and CDR2: KGHDR and SFDVKD. This CDR3 has 14 amino acids. CDR3 loop: CATSDPARNTEAFF. The CDR3 region has the DNA TGTGCCACCAGTGACCCCGCCAGAAACACTGAAGCTTTCTTT.

The J gene is TRBJ1-6, the V gene TRBV4-2; 9 bases agree with TRBD1. Germline V lookup: CDR1 LGHNA, CDR2 YNFKEQ. Unmatched junction bases numbered 13, after V lost 0 bases and J lost 1 base. The CDR3 length is 21 residues. CDR3 bases: TGTGCCAGCAGCCAAGATATTCCGGGACAGGGCCTCGGGTCCTATAATTCACCCCTCCACTTT. It encodes CASSQDIPGQGLGSYNSPLHF.

The V and J genes are TRBV2 and TRBJ1-1; perhaps TRBD1 as D (5 bases). CDR3 length: 14 amino acids. Trimming pared 5 bases from V and 4 bases from J, leaving 14 bases between. Germline CDR1 is SNHLY and CDR2 is FYNNEI. Here the CDR3 reads CASSSHLDSTEAFF. CDR3 nucleotide sequence: TGTGCCAGCAGTTCCCACCTTGACAGCACTGAAGCTTTCTTT.

CDR3 DNA: TGTGCCAGCAGGACGACAGGGGGCGGCACTGAAGCTTTCTTT. It translates to CASRTTGGGTEAFF. The V gene is TRBV27, the J gene TRBJ1-1; 10 bases match TRBD1. CDR1 and CDR2 (germline): MNHEY, SMNVEV (reference sequence). J was trimmed by 4 bases and V by 6 bases; bases with no gene match: 5. This CDR3 spans 14 amino acids.

This clone was seen just once. The chain couples TRBV21-1 to TRBJ1-2; the table gives TRBD1 as D, unverified against the DNA. TRBV21-1 is flagged as a pseudogene. This CDR3 spans 11 amino acids. The CDR3 is CASSKGRGYTF. The CDR3 DNA is TGTGCCAGCAGCAAGGGGCGCGGCTACACCTTC.

V usage is TRBV6-1 and J usage is TRBJ1-4; weak D call: TRBD1 (5 bases). V dropped 4 bases and J dropped 0 bases, with 12 bases sitting between them. This CDR3 region has 16 residues. CDR1 and CDR2 (germline): MNHNS, SASEGT. The CDR3 DNA follows: TGTGCCAGCAGTGTTTGGGGGGACTCAACTAATGAAAAACTGTTTTTT. Residues: CASSVWGDSTNEKLFF.

This rearrangement joins TRBV29-1 to TRBJ1-2; 8 bases are a match to TRBD1. CDR3 length: 13 residues. Germline CDR1 and CDR2: SQVTM and ANQGSEA. V shed 6 bases, J shed 6 bases, and the junction held 9 bases outside the gene matches. The CDR3 protein is CSVFRQGIDGYTF. The CDR3 bases are TGCAGCGTCTTCAGACAGGGGATTGATGGCTACACCTTC.

The J gene is TRBJ1-1, the V gene TRBV27; possibly TRBD1 for D (5 bases). Germline CDR1 reads MNHEY; CDR2 reads SMNVEV (reference sequence). This CDR3 comprises 12 residues. V lost 2 bases to trimming and J lost 7 bases, with 8 bases between them. CDR3 sequence reads: CASSLITGEAFF. The CDR3 DNA reads TGTGCCAGCAGTTTAATTACAGGTGAAGCTTTCTTT.

This sequence joins TRBV19 and TRBJ1-1; D unclear. CDR3 length: 15 amino acids. V shed 2 bases and J shed 1 base, with 11 bases lying between them. Looked up from germline, CDR1 is LNHDA and CDR2 is SQIVND (reference sequence). The CDR3 here is CASSIMSVGNTEAFF. DNA for the CDR3: TGTGCCAGTAGTATAATGTCGGTTGGGAACACTGAAGCTTTCTTT.